This is a list of T cell receptor beta chains from one sample in a study of CD8+ T cells in alopecia areata. The method was immunoSEQ multiplex PCR; TCRdb's version includes in-frame clones alone and lacks a portion of them. The sample has around 250,000 clones; roughly two thirds are singletons. This specimen was CD4+ T cells sorted from blood, taken at week 0. Receptor source: a human donor with alopecia areata. CDR3s include the opening cysteine and the closing phenylalanine or tryptophan. The D gene is left open where the match is weak. Where a row states a size, it is once, few, many or the class of an expanded clone; other rows omit it.

clone_size j_call v_call cdr3_length d_call cdr3_aa cdr3_nt
- TRBJ2-1 TRBV4-1 19 - CASSRSGTQPPSSYNEQFF TGCGCCAGCAGCCGATCCGGGACCCAGCCCCCGTCCTCCTACAATGAGCAGTTCTTC
- TRBJ1-1 TRBV29-1 13 - CSVEPQGNTEAFF TGCAGCGTTGAGCCGCAGGGGAACACTGAAGCTTTCTTT
- TRBJ1-2 TRBV6-4 14 - CASSQGPPNYGYTF TGTGCCAGCAGTCAGGGGCCGCCTAACTATGGCTACACCTTC
- TRBJ2-5 TRBV10-3 15 TRBD2 CAISDGRGGQETQYF TGTGCCATCAGCGATGGGCGGGGGGGCCAAGAGACCCAGTACTTC
- TRBJ2-7 TRBV13 14 TRBD1 CASSSTGTGDEQYF TGTGCCAGCAGCTCGACCGGGACAGGGGACGAGCAGTACTTC
- TRBJ1-1 TRBV6-5 14 TRBD1 CASSRTGERTEAFF TGTGCCAGCAGTCGGACAGGGGAACGCACTGAAGCTTTCTTT
- TRBJ1-5 TRBV30 15 - CAWSVGTREDQPQHF TGTGCCTGGAGTGTGGGGACACGAGAGGATCAGCCCCAGCATTTT
- TRBJ2-1 TRBV7-9 11 - CASSTHIEQFF TGTGCCAGCAGCACGCACATTGAGCAGTTCTTC
- TRBJ1-6 TRBV9 15 - CASSVEGRTNSPLHF TGTGCCAGCAGCGTAGAGGGTCGGACTAATTCACCCCTCCACTTT
- TRBJ1-6 TRBV6-5 15 TRBD1 CASSQHDRENSPLHF TGTGCCAGCAGTCAGCACGACAGGGAGAATTCACCCCTCCACTTT
- TRBJ1-4 TRBV30 14 TRBD1 CAWRETGGNEKLFF TGTGCCTGGAGGGAAACAGGGGGCAATGAAAAACTGTTTTTT
once TRBJ2-7 TRBV2 12 TRBD1 CASGGQGYEQYF TGTGCCAGCGGGGGACAGGGCTACGAGCAGTACTTC
- TRBJ1-2 TRBV15 13 - CATSYGTIYGYTF TGTGCCACCAGCTACGGGACCATCTATGGCTACACCTTC
few TRBJ2-7 TRBV2 14 - CASSAQSGLHEQYF TGTGCCAGCAGTGCACAGTCGGGATTACACGAGCAGTACTTC
- TRBJ2-7 TRBV29-1 12 - CSVGAGTYEQYF TGCAGCGTTGGGGCAGGGACCTACGAGCAGTACTTC
- TRBJ2-3 TRBV5-1 15 - CASMRRQGGTDTQYF TGCGCCAGCATGCGTCGGCAGGGAGGCACAGATACGCAGTATTTT
few TRBJ1-4 TRBV7-9 13 - CASRASSVEKLFF TGTGCCTCCAGGGCTTCTTCCGTCGAAAAACTGTTTTTT
- TRBJ2-5 TRBV9 13 TRBD1 CASSDRGQETQYF TGTGCCAGCAGCGACAGGGGGCAGGAGACCCAGTACTTC
- TRBJ2-6 TRBV30 15 - CAWSVRGTGANVLTF TGTGCCTGGAGTGTACGGGGAACTGGGGCCAACGTCCTGACTTTC
few TRBJ2-3 TRBV29-1 11 - CSVEIGDTQYF TGCAGCGTTGAGATCGGGGATACGCAGTATTTT
- TRBJ1-6 TRBV30 15 - CAWSVSQRVDSPLHF TGTGCCTGGAGTGTATCACAAAGGGTGGATTCACCCCTCCACTTT
- TRBJ1-6 TRBV7-2 13 - CASSLQANSPLHF TGTGCCAGCAGCTTACAGGCAAATTCACCCCTCCACTTT
- TRBJ2-4 TRBV30 14 - CAWQAWRAKNIQYF TGTGCCTGGCAGGCTTGGCGAGCCAAAAACATTCAGTACTTC
- TRBJ2-1 TRBV5-1 14 - CASSLARGANEQFF TGCGCCAGCAGCTTGGCGAGGGGAGCGAATGAGCAGTTCTTC
- TRBJ2-1 TRBV29-1 10 - CSVERTQQFF TGCAGCGTTGAAAGGACTCAGCAGTTCTTC
- TRBJ1-5 TRBV15 14 TRBD1 CATSQGQGNQPQHF TGTGCCACCAGCCAGGGACAGGGGAATCAGCCCCAGCATTTT
- TRBJ2-5 TRBV10-3 13 - CAISEGGWETQYF TGTGCCATCAGTGAAGGGGGGTGGGAGACCCAGTACTTC